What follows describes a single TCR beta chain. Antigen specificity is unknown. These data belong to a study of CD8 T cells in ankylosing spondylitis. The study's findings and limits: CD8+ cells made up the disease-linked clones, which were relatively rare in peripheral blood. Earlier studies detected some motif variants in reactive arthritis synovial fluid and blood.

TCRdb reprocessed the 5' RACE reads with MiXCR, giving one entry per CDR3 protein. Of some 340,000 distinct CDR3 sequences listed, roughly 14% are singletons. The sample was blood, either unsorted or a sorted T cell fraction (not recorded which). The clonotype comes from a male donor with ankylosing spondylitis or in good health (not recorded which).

The CDR3: CASSSPGQGGETQYF. The CDR3 DNA reads as TGTGCCAGCAGTTCTCCGGGACAGGGGGGAGAGACCCAGTACTTC. The rearrangement uses TRBV25-1 and TRBJ2-5; 11 nucleotides match TRBD1. The germline gives CDR1 MGHDK, CDR2 SYGVNS. V lost 5 bases to trimming and J lost 4 bases; unmatched junction nucleotides: 6. This CDR3 is built from 15 residues. Based on the CDR3 plus reference TRBV25-1 and TRBJ2-5, the full variable domain is EADIYQTPRYLVIGTGKKITLECSQTMGHDKMYWYQQDPGMELHLIHYSYGVNSTEKGDLSSESTVSRIRTEHFPLTLESARPSHTSQYLCASSSPGQGGETQYFGPGTRLLVL.